The T cell receptor beta chain described here comes from a study of blood T cell repertoires in COVID-19. Authors' methods: How many nucleated cells were present was estimated from reference gene primer amplification. TCRdb's table, derived via immunoSEQ multiplex PCR, lists solely in-frame clones and lacks some. V and J calls and clone size follow that table, whereas D and trimming were derived from the DNA. The sample includes around 120,000 clones, more than 75% of them seen just once. The CDR3 runs 14 residues. Germline lookup yields CDR1 SGHNT and CDR2 YENEEA. V was pared by 5 bases and J by 1 base, with 11 bases between.

This sequence joins TRBV11-3 and TRBJ1-2; D perhaps matches TRBD1 (6 bases). The TCR was taken from a man over 45 with active COVID-19. The material sequenced was peripheral blood. The CDR3 DNA sequence: TGTGCCAGCAGCCTCACAGGGAGTAACTATGGCTACACCTTC. Amino acid sequence: CASSLTGSNYGYTF.